This T cell receptor (beta chain) was sequenced in a study of molecular identifiers for immune sequencing clone quantification. It was with previously described methods and listed TCR primers that bulk TCR libraries were made. TCRdb independently ran MiXCR on the PCR reads; one entry per CDR3 protein. The sample carries about 510,000 distinct CDR3 sequences, around 23% recorded once. Using a CD8+CD4-CCR7+CD45RA+ phenotype, naive CD8 T cells were sorted. Comment on this clonotype: Its antigen is unknown.

Regarding the study as a whole: Under 1% of molecules in naive cells, but over 97% of effector molecules, belonged to clones above 20 RNA copies. In a background of roughly 970,000 naive cells, spiked Jurkat TCR RNA from one cell was reportedly detectable.

This CDR3 region has 14 residues. Per the germline V gene, CDR1 is SGHAT and CDR2 is FQNNGV. V lost 4 bases and J lost 3, with 13 bases in between. This rearrangement joins TRBV11-2 to TRBJ2-7; weak D call: TRBD2 (5 bases). This TCR derives from a human donor in good health. Some libraries in this study had Jurkat cell RNA spiked in. The sequenced material came from naive CD8+ T cells from blood, with Jurkat cell RNA spiked in. Subset reported: FACS-sorted CD8+CD4-CCR7+CD45RA+ naive T cells. The CDR3 DNA follows: TGTGCCAGCAGCTCACATGCTAGCAGCTACGAGCAGTACTTC. It encodes CASSSHASSYEQYF. The full variable domain, its missing parts supplied by reference TRBV11-2 and TRBJ2-7, is EAGVAQSPRYKIIEKRQSVAFWCNPISGHATLYWYQQILGQGPKLLIQFQNNGVVDDSQLPKDRFSAERLKGVDSTLKIQPAKLEDSAVYLCASSSHASSYEQYFGPGTRLTVT.